This is a list of T cell receptor beta chains from one sample in a study of blood T cell repertoires in COVID-19. TCRdb keeps only in-frame clones here, not all; method: immunoSEQ multiplex PCR. The table records about 170,000 clones, around 82% of them present only once. Material: peripheral blood. All receptors derive from a man between 18 and 35 years old with active or convalescent COVID-19. Both conserved end residues are part of each CDR3. Each record gives: J gene, D gene, clone size, V gene, CDR3 protein, CDR3 DNA. A D gene is named only where the DNA matches it firmly. Rows give clone size only sometimes, using once, few, many, or a class for an expanded clone.

TRBJ1-6,TRBD1,.,TRBV19,CASRDRGSGSGSYHSPLHF,TGTGCCAGTAGAGACAGGGGTTCGGGATCGGGATCTTATCATTCACCCCTCCACTTT
TRBJ2-7,TRBD2,.,TRBV5-5,CASSLALAGIEQYF,TGTGCCAGCAGCCTGGCCCTAGCGGGAATTGAGCAGTACTTC
TRBJ2-1,TRBD2,.,TRBV7-6,CASSLRGGSLDEQFF,TGTGCCAGCAGCTTAAGGGGCGGGAGTTTGGATGAGCAGTTCTTC
TRBJ1-2,TRBD1,.,TRBV6-1,CASSDRDRYYGYTF,TGTGCCAGCAGTGACCGGGACAGGTACTATGGCTACACCTTC
TRBJ1-6,.,.,TRBV6-5,CASSYSGYSPLHF,TGTGCCAGCAGTTACTCGGGCTACTCACCCCTCCACTTT
TRBJ2-1,.,.,TRBV4-3,CASSQEAPSYNEQFF,TGCGCCAGCAGCCAAGAAGCACCATCCTACAATGAGCAGTTCTTC
TRBJ1-2,TRBD1,.,TRBV7-9,CASSLMGQVRSGYTF,TGTGCCAGCAGCTTGATGGGACAGGTTCGCAGTGGCTACACCTTC
TRBJ1-1,.,.,TRBV7-2,CASSSGGRMDTEAFF,TGTGCCAGCAGCTCCGGGGGGAGGATGGACACTGAAGCTTTCTTT
TRBJ2-2,.,.,TRBV12-2,CASRLVGRISGLAGRNRNTGELFF,TGTGCAAGTCGCTTAGTAGGGAGGATAAGCGGACTAGCGGGCAGAAATAGGAACACCGGGGAGCTGTTTTTT
TRBJ2-7,TRBD2,.,TRBV30,CAWILPWGEHLAGRYEQYF,TGTGCCTGGATCCTTCCCTGGGGAGAACACCTAGCGGGCCGCTACGAGCAGTACTTC
TRBJ2-3,TRBD2,few,TRBV11-2,CASSLASGGARTQYF,TGTGCCAGCAGCTTAGCCAGCGGGGGGGCTCGGACGCAGTATTTT
TRBJ1-5,.,.,TRBV12-3/TRBV12-4,CASTPSVSQPQHF,TGTGCCAGCACCCCTTCGGTGTCCCAGCCCCAGCATTTT
TRBJ2-2,TRBD2,.,TRBV5-1,CASSPNIAGSTGELFF,TGCGCCAGCAGCCCGAACATAGCGGGGAGCACCGGGGAGCTGTTTTTT
TRBJ2-1,TRBD2,.,TRBV4-2,CASSQLSGRSYNEQFF,TGTGCCAGCAGCCAACTTAGCGGGAGGAGCTACAATGAGCAGTTCTTC
TRBJ2-1,TRBD2,.,TRBV7-3,CASSLKGGRAYNEQFF,TGTGCCAGCAGCTTAAAGGGCGGGAGGGCCTACAATGAGCAGTTCTTC
TRBJ2-2,TRBD2,.,TRBV4-3,CASSQDLNSGRADTGELFF,TGCGCCAGCAGCCAAGATCTCAATAGCGGGAGGGCCGACACCGGGGAGCTGTTTTTT
TRBJ2-1,.,.,TRBV19,CASRIHSDFDEQFF,TGTGCCAGTAGGATTCATTCCGACTTCGATGAGCAGTTCTTC
TRBJ1-3,TRBD1,.,TRBV18,CASSPPGQGSLWSGNTIYF,TGTGCCAGCTCACCACCTGGACAGGGGTCTTTATGGTCTGGAAACACCATATATTTT
TRBJ2-3,TRBD1,.,TRBV6-4,CASSEGDRVADTQYF,TGTGCCAGCAGTGAAGGGGACAGGGTGGCAGATACGCAGTATTTT
TRBJ1-4,.,.,TRBV27,CASSLFGEKLFF,TGTGCCAGCAGTTTATTCGGTGAAAAACTGTTTTTT
TRBJ1-6,.,.,TRBV7-2,CASSFRNSPLHF,TGTGCCAGCAGCTTCCGGAATTCACCCCTCCACTTT
TRBJ1-5,.,.,TRBV6-4,CASSEQFNQPQHF,TGTGCCAGCAGTGAACAGTTCAATCAGCCCCAGCATTTT
TRBJ2-5,TRBD1,.,TRBV7-8,CASSLLGQGGETQYF,TGTGCCAGCAGCTTACTGGGACAGGGTGGTGAGACCCAGTACTTC
TRBJ1-4,TRBD1,.,TRBV5-4,CASSLNLGQGEKLFF,TGTGCCAGCAGCTTGAACTTGGGACAGGGGGAAAAACTGTTTTTT
TRBJ2-2,TRBD2,.,TRBV5-5,CASSASGTTGELFF,TGTGCCAGCAGCGCTAGCGGGACCACCGGGGAGCTGTTTTTT
TRBJ2-3,.,once,TRBV5-1,CASSLGQSTDTQYF,TGCGCCAGCAGCTTGGGACAAAGCACAGATACGCAGTATTTT
TRBJ2-2,TRBD2,.,TRBV9,CASSPIAGGITGELFF,TGTGCCAGCAGCCCTATAGCGGGAGGTATCACCGGGGAGCTGTTTTTT
TRBJ2-2,TRBD1,few,TRBV7-2,CASSFSGTANTGELFF,TGTGCCAGCAGCTTCTCCGGGACAGCGAACACCGGGGAGCTGTTTTTT
TRBJ2-7,.,.,TRBV4-1,CASSQDPGPYEQYF,TGCGCCAGCAGCCAAGATCCAGGTCCCTACGAGCAGTACTTC
TRBJ2-5,.,.,TRBV19,CASSILRRKIQETQYF,TGTGCCAGTAGTATACTCAGGCGCAAAATCCAAGAGACCCAGTACTTC
TRBJ2-1,.,.,TRBV5-1,CASRSPGVLYNEQFF,TGCGCCAGCAGATCACCGGGTGTTCTTTACAATGAGCAGTTCTTC
TRBJ1-5,.,.,TRBV10-2,CASSERFLQPQHF,TGCGCCAGCAGTGAGAGATTTCTACAGCCCCAGCATTTT
TRBJ2-2,.,.,TRBV7-3,CASSLSNTGELFF,TGTGCCAGCAGCCTATCGAACACCGGGGAGCTGTTTTTT
TRBJ1-5,.,.,TRBV6-6,CASNPTAISNQPQHF,TGTGCCAGTAACCCGACAGCTATAAGCAATCAGCCCCAGCATTTT
TRBJ2-3,TRBD2,.,TRBV5-1,CASSLRTSGGFTDTQYF,TGCGCCAGCAGCTTGAGGACTAGCGGGGGATTCACAGATACGCAGTATTTT
TRBJ2-5,TRBD2,.,TRBV3-1/TRBV3-2,CASTLRMLAGGRETQYF,TGTGCCAGCACCCTCCGTATGCTAGCGGGGGGACGTGAGACCCAGTACTTC
TRBJ2-1,.,few,TRBV7-9,CASSQVAESSYNEQFF,TGTGCCAGCAGTCAAGTAGCGGAGAGCTCCTACAATGAGCAGTTCTTC